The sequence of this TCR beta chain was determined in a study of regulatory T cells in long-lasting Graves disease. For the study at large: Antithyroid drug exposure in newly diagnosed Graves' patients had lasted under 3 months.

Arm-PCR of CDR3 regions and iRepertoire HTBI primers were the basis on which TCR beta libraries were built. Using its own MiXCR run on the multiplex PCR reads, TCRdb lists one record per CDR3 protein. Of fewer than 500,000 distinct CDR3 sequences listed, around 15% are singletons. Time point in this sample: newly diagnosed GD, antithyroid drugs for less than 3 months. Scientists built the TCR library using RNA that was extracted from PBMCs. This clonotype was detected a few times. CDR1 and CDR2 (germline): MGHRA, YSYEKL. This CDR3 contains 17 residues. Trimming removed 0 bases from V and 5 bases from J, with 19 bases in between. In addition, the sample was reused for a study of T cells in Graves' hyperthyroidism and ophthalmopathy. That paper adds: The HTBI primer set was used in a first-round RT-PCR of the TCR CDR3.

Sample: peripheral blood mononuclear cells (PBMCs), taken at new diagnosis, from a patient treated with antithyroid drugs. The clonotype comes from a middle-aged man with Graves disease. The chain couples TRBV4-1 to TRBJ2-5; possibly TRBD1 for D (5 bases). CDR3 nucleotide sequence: TGCGCCAGCAGCCAAGAAGGGCTCGGTGTTGCAGGGGAGACCCAGTACTTC. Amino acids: CASSQEGLGVAGETQYF.